The present entry profiles one TCR beta chain with its context. Germline CDR1 MGHRA, CDR2 YSYEKL. The CDR3 has 16 amino acids. V lost 2 bases, J lost 0 bases, and 12 bases lay in between. This specimen comes from a study of glioma-infiltrating T cells. TCR alpha and beta CDR3 regions were amplified from RNA using iRepertoire nested multiplex PCR. TCRdb re-called the multiplex PCR reads with MiXCR, one entry per CDR3 protein. The sample consists of 300,000 to 450,000 distinct CDR3 sequences, roughly two fifths of them appearing once. Source material: glioma tissue, nonneoplastic brain tissue, or PBMCs (not recorded which). The V call is TRBV4-1, the J call TRBJ2-3, with D perhaps TRBD2 (5 bases). The clonotype comes from a human donor with low-grade glioma or glioblastoma, undergoing nonglioma brain surgery, or in good health (not recorded which). CDR3 sequence (DNA): TGCGCCAGCAGCCAACTGTTCGGGGTTAGCACAGATACGCAGTATTTT. Translation: CASSQLFGVSTDTQYF.